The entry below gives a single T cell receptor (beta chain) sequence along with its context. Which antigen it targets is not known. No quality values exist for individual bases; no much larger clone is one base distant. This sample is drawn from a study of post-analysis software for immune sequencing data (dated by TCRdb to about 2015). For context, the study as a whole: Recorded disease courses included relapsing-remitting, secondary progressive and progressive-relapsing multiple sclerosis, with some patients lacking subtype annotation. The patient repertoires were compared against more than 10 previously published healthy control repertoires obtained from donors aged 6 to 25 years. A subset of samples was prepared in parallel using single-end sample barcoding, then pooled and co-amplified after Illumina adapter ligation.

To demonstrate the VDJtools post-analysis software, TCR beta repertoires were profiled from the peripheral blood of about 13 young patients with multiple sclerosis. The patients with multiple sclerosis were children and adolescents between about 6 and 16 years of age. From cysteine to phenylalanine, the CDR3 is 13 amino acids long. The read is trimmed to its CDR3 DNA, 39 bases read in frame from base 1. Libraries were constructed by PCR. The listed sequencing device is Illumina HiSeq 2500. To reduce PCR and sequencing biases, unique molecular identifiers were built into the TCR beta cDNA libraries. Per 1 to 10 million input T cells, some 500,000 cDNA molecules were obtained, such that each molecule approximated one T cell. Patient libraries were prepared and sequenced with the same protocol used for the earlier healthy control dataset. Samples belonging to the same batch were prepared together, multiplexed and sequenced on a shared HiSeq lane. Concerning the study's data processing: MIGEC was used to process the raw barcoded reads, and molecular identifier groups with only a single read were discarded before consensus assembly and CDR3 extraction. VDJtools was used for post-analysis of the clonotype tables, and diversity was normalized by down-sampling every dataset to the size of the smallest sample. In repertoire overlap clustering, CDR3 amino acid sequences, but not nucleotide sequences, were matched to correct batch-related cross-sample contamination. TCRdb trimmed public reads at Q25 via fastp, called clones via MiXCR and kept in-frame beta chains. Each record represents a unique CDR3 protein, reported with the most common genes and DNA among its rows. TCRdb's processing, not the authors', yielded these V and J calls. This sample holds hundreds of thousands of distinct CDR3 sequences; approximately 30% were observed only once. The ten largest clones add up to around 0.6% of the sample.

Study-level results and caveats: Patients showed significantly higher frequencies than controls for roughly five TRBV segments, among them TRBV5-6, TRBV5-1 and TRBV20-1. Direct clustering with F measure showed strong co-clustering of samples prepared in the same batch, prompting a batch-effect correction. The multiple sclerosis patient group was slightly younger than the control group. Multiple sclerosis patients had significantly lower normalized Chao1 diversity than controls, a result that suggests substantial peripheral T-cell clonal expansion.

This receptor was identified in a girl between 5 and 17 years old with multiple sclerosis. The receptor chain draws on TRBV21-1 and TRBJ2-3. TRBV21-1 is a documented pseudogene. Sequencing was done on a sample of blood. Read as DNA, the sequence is TGTGCCAGCAGCAAAAGGCGCCCAGATACGCAGTATTTT. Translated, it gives CASSKRRPDTQYF.